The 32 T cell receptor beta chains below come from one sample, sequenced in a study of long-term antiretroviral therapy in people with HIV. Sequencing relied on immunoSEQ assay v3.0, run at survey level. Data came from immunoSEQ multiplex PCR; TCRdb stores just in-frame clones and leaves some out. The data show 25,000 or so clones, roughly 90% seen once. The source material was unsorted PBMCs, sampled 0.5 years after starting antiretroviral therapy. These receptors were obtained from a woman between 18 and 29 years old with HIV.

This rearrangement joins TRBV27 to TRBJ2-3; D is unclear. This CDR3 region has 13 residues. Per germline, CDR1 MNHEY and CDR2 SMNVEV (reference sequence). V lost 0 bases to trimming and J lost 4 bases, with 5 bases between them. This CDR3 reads CASSLSLADTQYF. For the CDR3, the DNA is TGTGCCAGCAGTTTATCCCTCGCAGATACGCAGTATTTT.

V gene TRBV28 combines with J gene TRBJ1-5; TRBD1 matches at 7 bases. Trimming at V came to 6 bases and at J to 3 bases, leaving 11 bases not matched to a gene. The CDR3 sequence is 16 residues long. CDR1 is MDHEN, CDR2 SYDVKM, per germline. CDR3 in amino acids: CASSFRTGSFNQPQHF. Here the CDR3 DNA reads TGTGCCAGCAGCTTTAGGACAGGATCCTTCAATCAGCCCCAGCATTTT.

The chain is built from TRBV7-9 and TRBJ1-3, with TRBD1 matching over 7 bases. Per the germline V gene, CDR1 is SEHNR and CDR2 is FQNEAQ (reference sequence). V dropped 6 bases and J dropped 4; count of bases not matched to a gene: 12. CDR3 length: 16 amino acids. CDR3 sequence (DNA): TGTGCCAGCAGTCGCAGACAGGGTAGTTTCGGAAACACCATATATTTT. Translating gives CASSRRQGSFGNTIYF.

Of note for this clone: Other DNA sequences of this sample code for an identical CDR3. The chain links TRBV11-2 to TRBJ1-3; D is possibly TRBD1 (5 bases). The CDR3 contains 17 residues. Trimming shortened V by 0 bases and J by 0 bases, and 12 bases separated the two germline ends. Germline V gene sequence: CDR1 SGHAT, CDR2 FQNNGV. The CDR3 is CASSLDQGRFSGNTIYF. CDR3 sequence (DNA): TGTGCCAGCAGCTTAGATCAGGGCAGGTTCTCTGGAAACACCATATATTTT.

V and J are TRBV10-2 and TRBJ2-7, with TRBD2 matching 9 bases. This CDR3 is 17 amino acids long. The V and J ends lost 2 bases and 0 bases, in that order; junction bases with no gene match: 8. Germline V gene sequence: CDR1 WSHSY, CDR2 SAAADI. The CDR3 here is CASSEPGLATVSYEQYF. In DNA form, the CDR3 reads TGCGCCAGCAGTGAGCCGGGACTAGCCACCGTCTCCTACGAGCAGTACTTC.

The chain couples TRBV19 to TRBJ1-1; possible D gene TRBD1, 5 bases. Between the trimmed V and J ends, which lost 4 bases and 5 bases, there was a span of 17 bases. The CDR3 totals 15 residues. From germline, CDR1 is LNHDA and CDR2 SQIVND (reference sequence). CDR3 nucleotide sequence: TGTGCCAGTAGTACACAATTGGGGACTTGGACTGAAGCTTTCTTT. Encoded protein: CASSTQLGTWTEAFF.

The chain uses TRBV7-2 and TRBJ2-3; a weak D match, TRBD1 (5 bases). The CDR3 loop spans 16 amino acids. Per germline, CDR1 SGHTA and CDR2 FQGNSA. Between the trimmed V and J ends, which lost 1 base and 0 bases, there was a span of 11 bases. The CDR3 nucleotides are TGTGCCAGCAGCTTAGGGGGCGGAATTAGCACAGATACGCAGTATTTT. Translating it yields CASSLGGGISTDTQYF.

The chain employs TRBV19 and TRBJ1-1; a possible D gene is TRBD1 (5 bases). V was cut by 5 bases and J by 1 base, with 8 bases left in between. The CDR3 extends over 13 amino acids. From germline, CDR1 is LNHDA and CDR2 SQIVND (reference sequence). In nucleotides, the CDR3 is TGTGCCAGTAGTCGGCAGGGGAACACTGAAGCTTTCTTT. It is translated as CASSRQGNTEAFF.

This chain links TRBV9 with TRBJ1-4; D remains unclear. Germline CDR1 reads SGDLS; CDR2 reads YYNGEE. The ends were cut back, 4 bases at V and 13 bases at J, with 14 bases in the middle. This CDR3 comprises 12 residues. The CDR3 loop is CASSPEQRGLFF. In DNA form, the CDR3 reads TGTGCCAGCAGCCCAGAACAGAGAGGACTGTTTTTT.

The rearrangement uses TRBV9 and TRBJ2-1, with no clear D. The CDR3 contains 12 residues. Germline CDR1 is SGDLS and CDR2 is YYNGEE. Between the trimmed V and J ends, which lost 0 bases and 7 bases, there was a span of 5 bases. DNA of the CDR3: TGTGCCAGCAGCGTAGCTAGTAATGAGCAGTTCTTC. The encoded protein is CASSVASNEQFF.

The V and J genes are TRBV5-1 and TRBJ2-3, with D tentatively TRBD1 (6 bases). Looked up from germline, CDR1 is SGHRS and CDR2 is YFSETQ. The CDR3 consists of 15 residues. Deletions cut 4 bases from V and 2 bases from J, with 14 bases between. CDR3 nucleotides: TGCGCCAGCAGCGCATACGGGACAAACACAGATACGCAGTATTTT. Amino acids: CASSAYGTNTDTQYF.

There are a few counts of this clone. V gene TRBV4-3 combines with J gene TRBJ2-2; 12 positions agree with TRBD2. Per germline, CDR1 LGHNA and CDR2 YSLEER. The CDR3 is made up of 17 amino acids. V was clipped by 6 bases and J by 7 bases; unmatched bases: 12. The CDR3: CASSPLAGGEKDGELFF. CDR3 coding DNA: TGCGCCAGCAGTCCCCTAGCGGGAGGGGAAAAGGACGGGGAGCTGTTTTTT.

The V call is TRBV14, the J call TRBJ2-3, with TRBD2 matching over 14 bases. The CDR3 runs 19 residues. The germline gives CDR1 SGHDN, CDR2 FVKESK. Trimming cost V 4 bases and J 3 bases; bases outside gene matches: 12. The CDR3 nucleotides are TGTGCCAGCAGCCCCCGACTAGCGGGAGGGCCAAGTGAAACAGATACGCAGTATTTT. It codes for CASSPRLAGGPSETDTQYF.

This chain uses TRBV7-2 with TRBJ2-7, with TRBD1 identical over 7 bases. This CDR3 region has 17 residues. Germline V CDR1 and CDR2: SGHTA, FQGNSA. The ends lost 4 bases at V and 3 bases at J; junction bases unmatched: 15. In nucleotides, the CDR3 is TGTGCCAGCAGCTCGTCTGAGATGGGACAGCGTGACTACGAGCAGTACTTC. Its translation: CASSSSEMGQRDYEQYF.

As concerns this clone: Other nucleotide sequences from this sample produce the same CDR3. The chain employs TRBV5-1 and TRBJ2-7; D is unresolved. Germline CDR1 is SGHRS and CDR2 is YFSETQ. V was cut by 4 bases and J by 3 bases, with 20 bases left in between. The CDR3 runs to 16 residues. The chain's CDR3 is CASSNTPPVGNYEQYF. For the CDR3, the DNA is TGCGCCAGCAGCAATACACCCCCCGTGGGCAACTACGAGCAGTACTTC.

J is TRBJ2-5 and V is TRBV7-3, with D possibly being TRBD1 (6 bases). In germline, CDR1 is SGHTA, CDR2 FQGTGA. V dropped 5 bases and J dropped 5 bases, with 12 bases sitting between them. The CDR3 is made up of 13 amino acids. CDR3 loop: CASSLGQRETQYF. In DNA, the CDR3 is TGTGCCAGCAGCCTTGGACAGAGGGAGACCCAGTACTTC. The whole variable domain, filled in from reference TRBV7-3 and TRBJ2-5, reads GAGVSQTPSNKVTEKGKYVELRCDPISGHTALYWYRQSLGQGPEFLIYFQGTGAADDSGLPNDRFFAVRPEGSVSTLKIQRTERGDSAVYLCASSLGQRETQYFGPGTRLLVL.

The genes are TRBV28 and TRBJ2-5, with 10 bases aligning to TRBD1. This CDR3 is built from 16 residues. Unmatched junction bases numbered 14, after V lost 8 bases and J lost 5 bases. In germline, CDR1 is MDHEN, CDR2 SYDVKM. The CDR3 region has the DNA TGTGCCAGCTGGCCGGCTAGACAGGGGGCGTGGGAGACCCAGTACTTC. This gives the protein CASWPARQGAWETQYF.

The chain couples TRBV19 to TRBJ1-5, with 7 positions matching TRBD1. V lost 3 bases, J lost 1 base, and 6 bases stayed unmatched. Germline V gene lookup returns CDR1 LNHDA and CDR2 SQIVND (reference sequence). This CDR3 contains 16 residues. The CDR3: CASSIEGAGSNQPQHF. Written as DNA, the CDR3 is TGTGCCAGTAGTATCGAGGGGGCAGGAAGCAATCAGCCCCAGCATTTT.

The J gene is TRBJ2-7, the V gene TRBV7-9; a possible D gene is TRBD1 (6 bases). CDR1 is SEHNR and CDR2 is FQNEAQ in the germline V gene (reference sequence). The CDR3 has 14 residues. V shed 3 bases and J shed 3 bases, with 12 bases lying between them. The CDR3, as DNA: TGTGCCAGCAGCTTGCAGGGGTCCGACTACGAGCAGTACTTC. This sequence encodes CASSLQGSDYEQYF. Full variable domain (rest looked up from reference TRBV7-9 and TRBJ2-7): DTGVSQNPRHKITKRGQNVTFRCDPISEHNRLYWYRQTLGQGPEFLTYFQNEAQLEKSRLLSDRFSAERPKGSFSTLEIQRTEQGDSAMYLCASSLQGSDYEQYFGPGTRLTVT.

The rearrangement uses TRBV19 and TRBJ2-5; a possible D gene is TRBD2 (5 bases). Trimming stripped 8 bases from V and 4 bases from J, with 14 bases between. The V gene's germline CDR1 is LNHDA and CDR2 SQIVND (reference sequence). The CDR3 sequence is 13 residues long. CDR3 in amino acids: CASGLRFSETQYF. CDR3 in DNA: TGTGCCAGTGGACTGCGATTTTCAGAGACCCAGTACTTC.

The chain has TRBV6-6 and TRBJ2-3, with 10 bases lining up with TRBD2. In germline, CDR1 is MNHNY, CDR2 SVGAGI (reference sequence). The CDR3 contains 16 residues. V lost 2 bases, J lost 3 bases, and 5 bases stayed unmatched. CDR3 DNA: TGTGCCAGCAGTTACGCTAGCGGGAGCCGAACAGATACGCAGTATTTT. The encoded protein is CASSYASGSRTDTQYF.

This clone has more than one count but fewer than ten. The CDR3 DNA sequence: TGTGCCAGCTCACCGGGACATCCATCTGGAAACACCATATATTTT. Its protein is CASSPGHPSGNTIYF. The chain combines TRBV18 with TRBJ1-3, with a tentative D call TRBD1 (6 bases). CDR1 and CDR2 (germline): KGHSH, LQKENI. CDR3 length: 15 residues. Trimming removed 3 bases from V and 1 base from J, with 10 bases in between.

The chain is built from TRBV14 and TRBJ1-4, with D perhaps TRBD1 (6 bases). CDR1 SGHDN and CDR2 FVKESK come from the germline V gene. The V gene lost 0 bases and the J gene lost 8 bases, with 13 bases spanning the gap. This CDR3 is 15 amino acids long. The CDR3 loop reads CASSQDGGGREKLFF. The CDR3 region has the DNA TGTGCCAGCAGCCAAGATGGAGGGGGAAGGGAAAAACTGTTTTTT.

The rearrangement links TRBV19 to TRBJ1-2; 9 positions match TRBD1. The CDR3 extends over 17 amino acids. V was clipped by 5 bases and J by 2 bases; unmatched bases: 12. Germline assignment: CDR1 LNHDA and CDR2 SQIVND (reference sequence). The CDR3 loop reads CASSDAGTGRNNYGYTF. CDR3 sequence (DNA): TGTGCCAGTAGTGACGCCGGGACAGGGAGAAACAACTATGGCTACACCTTC.

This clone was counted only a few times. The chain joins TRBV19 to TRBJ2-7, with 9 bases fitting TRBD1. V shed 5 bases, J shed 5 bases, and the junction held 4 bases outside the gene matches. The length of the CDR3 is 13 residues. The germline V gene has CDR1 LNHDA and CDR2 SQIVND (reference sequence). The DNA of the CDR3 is TGTGCCAGTAGTGTGGACAGGGGCGACGAGCAGTACTTC. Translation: CASSVDRGDEQYF.

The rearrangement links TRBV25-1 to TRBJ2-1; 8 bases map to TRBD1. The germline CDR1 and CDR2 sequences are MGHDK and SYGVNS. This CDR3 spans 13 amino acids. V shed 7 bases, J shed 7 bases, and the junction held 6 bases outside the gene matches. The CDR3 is CASIADRENEQFF. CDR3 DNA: TGTGCCAGCATCGCGGACAGGGAAAATGAGCAGTTCTTC.

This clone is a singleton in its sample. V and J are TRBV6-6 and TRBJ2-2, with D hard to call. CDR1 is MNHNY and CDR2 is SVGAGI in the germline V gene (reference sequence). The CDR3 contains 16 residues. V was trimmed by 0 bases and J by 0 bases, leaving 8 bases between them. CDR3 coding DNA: TGTGCCAGCAGTTACTCGATAGATCCGAACACCGGGGAGCTGTTTTTT. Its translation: CASSYSIDPNTGELFF.

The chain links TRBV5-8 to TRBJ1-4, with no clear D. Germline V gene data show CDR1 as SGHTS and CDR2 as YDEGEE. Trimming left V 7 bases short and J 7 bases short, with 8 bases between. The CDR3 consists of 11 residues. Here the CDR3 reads CASLLGEKLFF. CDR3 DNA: TGTGCCAGCTTGCTCGGTGAAAAACTGTTTTTT.

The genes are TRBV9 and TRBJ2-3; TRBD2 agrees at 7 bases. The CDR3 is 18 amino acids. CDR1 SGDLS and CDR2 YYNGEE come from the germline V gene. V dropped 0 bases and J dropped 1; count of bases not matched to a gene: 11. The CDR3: CASSVEGWWEGRTDTQYF. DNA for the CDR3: TGTGCCAGCAGCGTAGAAGGATGGTGGGAGGGCCGCACAGATACGCAGTATTTT.

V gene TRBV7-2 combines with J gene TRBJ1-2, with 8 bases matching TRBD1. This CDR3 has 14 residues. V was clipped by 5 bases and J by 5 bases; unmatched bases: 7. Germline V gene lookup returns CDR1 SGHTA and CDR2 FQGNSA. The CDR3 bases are TGTGCCAGCAGCCCCTCAGGACAGGGTTATGGCTACACCTTC. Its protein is CASSPSGQGYGYTF.

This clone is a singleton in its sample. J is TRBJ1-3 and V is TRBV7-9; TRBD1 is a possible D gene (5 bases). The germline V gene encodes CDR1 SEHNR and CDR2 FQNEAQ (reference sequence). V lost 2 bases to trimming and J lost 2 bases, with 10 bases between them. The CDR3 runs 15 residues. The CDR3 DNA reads TGTGCCAGCAGCTTATTCACGGGGGCTGGAAACACCATATATTTT. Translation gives CASSLFTGAGNTIYF.

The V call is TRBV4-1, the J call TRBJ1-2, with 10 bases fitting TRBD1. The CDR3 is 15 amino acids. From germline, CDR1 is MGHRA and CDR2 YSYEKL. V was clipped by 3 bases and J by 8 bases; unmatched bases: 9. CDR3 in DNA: TGCGCCAGCAGCCACACGGGACAGGGGCTTTACGGCTACACCTTC. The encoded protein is CASSHTGQGLYGYTF.